A few counts support the clone carrying this T cell receptor beta chain. A second PCR of 7 to 11 cycles used a sample-barcoded 5' primer and a J-beta primer mix. TCRdb analysed the 5' RACE reads with MiXCR anew, one entry per CDR3 protein. Of 650,000 to 800,000 distinct CDR3 sequences listed, around two fifths are singletons. The germline CDR1 and CDR2 sequences are SGHTA and FQGTGA. This CDR3 comprises 15 residues. The V and J ends lost 2 bases and 7 bases, in that order; junction bases with no gene match: 7. These data come from a study of blood T cells in healthy people across ages. Sample: blood. The receptor's source is a man between 60 and 75 years old in good health. The gene calls are TRBV7-3 and TRBJ2-1; 8 bases line up with TRBD2. The CDR3 DNA reads as TGTGCCAGCAGCTTAGGGCGGGGGGTAGGGAATGAGCAGTTCTTC. It translates to CASSLGRGVGNEQFF.